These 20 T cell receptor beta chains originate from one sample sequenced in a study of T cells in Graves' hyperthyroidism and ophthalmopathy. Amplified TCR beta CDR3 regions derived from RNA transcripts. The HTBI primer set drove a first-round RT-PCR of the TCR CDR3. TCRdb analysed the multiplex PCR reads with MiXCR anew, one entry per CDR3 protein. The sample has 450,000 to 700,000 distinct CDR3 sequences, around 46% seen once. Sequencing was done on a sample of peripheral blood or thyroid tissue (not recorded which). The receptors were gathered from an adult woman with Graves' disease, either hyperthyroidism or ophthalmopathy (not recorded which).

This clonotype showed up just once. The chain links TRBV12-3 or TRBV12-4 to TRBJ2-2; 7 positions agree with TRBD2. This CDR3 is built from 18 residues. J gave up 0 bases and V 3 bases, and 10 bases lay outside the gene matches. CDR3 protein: CASSFLAVGGSNTGELFF. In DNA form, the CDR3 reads TGTGCCAGCAGTTTTCTAGCGGTAGGAGGATCGAACACCGGGGAGCTGTTTTTT.

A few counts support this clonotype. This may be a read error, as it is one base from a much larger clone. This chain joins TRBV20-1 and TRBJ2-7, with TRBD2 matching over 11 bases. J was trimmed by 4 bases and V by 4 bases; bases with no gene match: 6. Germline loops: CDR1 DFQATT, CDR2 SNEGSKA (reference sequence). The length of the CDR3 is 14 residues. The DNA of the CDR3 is TGCAGTGCTATTTCGGGACTAGCGGCATACGAGCAGTACTTC. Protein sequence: CSAISGLAAYEQYF.

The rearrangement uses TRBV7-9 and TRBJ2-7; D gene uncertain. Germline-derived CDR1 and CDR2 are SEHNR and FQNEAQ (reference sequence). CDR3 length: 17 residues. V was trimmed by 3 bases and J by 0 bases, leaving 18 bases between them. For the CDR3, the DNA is TGTGCCAGCAGCTTCTCTCAAGGCAGGCCAAGCTCCTACGAGCAGTACTTC. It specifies CASSFSQGRPSSYEQYF.

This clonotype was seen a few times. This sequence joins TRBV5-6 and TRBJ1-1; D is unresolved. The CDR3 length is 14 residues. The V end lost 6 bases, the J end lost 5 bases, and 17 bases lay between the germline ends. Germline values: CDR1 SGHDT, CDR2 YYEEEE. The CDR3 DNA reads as TGTGCCAGCACCTCATCCGGGGAGTGGACTGAAGCTTTCTTT. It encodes CASTSSGEWTEAFF.

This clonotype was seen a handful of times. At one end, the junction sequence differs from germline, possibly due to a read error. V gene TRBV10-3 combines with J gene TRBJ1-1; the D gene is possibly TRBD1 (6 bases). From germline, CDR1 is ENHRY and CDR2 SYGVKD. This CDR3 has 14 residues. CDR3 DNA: TGTGCCATCATTGAGGACAGCAGGAGCACTGAAGCTTTCTTT. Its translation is CAIIEDSRSTEAFF.

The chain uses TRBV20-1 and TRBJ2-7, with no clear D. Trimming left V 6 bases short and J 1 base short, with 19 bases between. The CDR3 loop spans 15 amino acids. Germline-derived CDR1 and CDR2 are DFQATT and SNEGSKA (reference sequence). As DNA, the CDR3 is TGCAGTGCCAGCAGCCCACCTGCCTCGTCCTACGAGCAGTACTTC. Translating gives CSASSPPASSYEQYF.

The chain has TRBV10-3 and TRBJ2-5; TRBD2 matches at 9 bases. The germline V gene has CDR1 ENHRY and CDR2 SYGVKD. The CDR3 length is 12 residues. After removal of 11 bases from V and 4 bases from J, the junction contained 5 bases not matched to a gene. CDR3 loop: CALSGSAETQYF. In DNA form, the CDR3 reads TGTGCCCTTAGCGGGAGTGCAGAGACCCAGTACTTC.

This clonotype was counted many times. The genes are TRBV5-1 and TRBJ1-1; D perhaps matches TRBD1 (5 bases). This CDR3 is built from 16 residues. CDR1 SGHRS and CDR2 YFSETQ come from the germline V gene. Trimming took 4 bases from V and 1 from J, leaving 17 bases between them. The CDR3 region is CASSPAGRAANTEAFF. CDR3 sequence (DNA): TGCGCCAGCAGCCCGGCAGGCAGGGCCGCGAACACTGAAGCTTTCTTT.

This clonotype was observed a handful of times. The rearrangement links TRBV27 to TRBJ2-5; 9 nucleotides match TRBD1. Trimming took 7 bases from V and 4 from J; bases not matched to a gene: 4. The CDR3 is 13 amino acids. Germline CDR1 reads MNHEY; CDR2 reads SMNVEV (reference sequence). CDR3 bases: TGTGCCAGCAAGGGACAGGGCGGAGAGACCCAGTACTTC. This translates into CASKGQGGETQYF.

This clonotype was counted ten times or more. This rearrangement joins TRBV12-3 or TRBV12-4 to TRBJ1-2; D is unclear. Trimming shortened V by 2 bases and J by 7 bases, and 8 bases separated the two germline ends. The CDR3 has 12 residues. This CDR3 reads CASSLPARGYTF. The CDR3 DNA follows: TGTGCCAGCAGTTTACCAGCCCGTGGCTACACCTTC.

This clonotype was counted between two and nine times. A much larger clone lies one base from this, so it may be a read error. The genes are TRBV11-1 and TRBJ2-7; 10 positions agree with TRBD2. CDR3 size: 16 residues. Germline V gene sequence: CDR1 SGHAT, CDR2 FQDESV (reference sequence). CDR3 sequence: CANSSGSSGSFYEQYF. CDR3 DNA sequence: TGTGCCAACAGCTCTGGATCTAGCGGGAGCTTTTACGAGCAGTACTTC.

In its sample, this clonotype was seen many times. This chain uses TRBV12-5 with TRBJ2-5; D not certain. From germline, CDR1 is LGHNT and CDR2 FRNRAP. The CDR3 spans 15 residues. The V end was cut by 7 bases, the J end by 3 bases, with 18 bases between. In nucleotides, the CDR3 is TGTGCTAGTGTCCTCCTCCTGGATCCCAAAGAGACCCAGTACTTC. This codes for CASVLLLDPKETQYF.

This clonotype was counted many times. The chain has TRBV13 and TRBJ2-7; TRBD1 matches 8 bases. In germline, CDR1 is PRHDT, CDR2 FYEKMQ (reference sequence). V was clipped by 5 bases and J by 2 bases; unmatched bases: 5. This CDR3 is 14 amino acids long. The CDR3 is CASSTGQVTYEQYF. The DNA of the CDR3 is TGTGCCAGCAGCACGGGACAGGTGACCTACGAGCAGTACTTC.

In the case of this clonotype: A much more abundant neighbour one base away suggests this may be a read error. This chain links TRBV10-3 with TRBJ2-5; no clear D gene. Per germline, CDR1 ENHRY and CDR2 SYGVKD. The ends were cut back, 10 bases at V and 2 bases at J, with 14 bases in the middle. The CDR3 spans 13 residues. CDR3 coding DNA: TGTGCCACCATGAACAACCATCAAGAGACCCAGTACTTC. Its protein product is CATMNNHQETQYF.

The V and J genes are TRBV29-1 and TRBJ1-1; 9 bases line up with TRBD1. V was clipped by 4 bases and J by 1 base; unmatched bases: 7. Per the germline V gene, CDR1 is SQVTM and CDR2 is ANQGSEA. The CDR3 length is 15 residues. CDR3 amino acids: CSVGDKQGANTEAFF. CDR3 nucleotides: TGCAGCGTTGGAGATAAACAGGGGGCGAACACTGAAGCTTTCTTT. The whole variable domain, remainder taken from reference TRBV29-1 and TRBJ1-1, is SAVISQKPSRDICQRGTSLTIQCQVDSQVTMMFWYRQQPGQSLTLIATANQGSEATYESGFVIDKFPISRPNLTFSTLTVSNMSPEDSSIYLCSVGDKQGANTEAFFGQGTRLTVV.

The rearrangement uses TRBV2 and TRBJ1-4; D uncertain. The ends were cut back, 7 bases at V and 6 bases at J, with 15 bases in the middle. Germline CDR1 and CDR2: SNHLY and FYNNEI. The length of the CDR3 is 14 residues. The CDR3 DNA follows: TGTGCCAGCACTTTTCAGAGAGGCGATGAAAAACTGTTTTTT. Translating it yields CASTFQRGDEKLFF.

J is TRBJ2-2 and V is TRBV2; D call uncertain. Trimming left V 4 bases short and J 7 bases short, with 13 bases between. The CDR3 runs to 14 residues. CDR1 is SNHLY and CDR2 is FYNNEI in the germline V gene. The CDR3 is CASSGTKGSGELFF. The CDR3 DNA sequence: TGTGCCAGCAGTGGGACCAAGGGTAGCGGGGAGCTGTTTTTT.

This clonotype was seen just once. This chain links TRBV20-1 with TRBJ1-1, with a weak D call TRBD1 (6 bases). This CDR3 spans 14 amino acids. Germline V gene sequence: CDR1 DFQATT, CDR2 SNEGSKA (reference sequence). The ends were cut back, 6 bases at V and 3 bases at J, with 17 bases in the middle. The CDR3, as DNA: TGCAGTGCCAGTGGTATGGGGGCCCACACTGAAGCTTTCTTT. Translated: CSASGMGAHTEAFF.

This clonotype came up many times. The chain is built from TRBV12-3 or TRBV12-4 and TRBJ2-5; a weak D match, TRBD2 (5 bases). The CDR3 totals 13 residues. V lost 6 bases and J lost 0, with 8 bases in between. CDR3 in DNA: TGTGCCAGCAGCGAGGGCCACCAAGAGACCCAGTACTTC. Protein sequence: CASSEGHQETQYF.

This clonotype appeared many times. DNA of the CDR3: TGTGCCAGCAGCTTAGCGTGGCACACTGAAGCTTTCTTT. This codes for CASSLAWHTEAFF. The rearrangement links TRBV7-9 to TRBJ1-1; D unresolved. The CDR3 spans 13 residues. Germline-derived CDR1 and CDR2 are SEHNR and FQNEAQ (reference sequence). V was trimmed by 0 bases and J by 3 bases, leaving 5 bases between them.